A selection of T cell receptor beta chains follows, all from one sample in a study of blood T cell repertoires in COVID-19. The repertoire was sequenced with immunoSEQ multiplex PCR; TCRdb's copy has only in-frame clones and lacks some. Of 250,000 to 350,000 clones listed, approximately 90% are singletons. The material sequenced was peripheral blood. The receptors here all came from a man under 40 with acute or convalescent COVID-19. Each CDR3 is given with its conserved first and last residue. Each record gives: V gene, clone size, D gene, J gene, CDR3 DNA, CDR3 protein. D genes are given only for firm matches. Some rows mark clone size as missing; the rest say once, few, many or name a class of expanded clone.

v_gene: TRBV5-8
abundance: .
d_gene: TRBD2
j_gene: TRBJ2-1
CDR3nt: TGTGCCAGCAGCTTGGTTCCCGGGACTAGCGGCTACAATGAGCAGTTCTTC
CDR3aa: CASSLVPGTSGYNEQFF

v_gene: TRBV30
abundance: .
d_gene: .
j_gene: TRBJ2-7
CDR3nt: TGTGCCTGGAGTGTTGGACAGTTCTACGAGCAGTACTTC
CDR3aa: CAWSVGQFYEQYF

v_gene: TRBV24-1
abundance: .
d_gene: .
j_gene: TRBJ1-2
CDR3nt: TGTGCCACCAGTGATCTAGGTTTTCGTGGCTACACCTTC
CDR3aa: CATSDLGFRGYTF

v_gene: TRBV28
abundance: .
d_gene: .
j_gene: TRBJ1-2
CDR3nt: TGTGCCAGCACCCCATCGGGCTATGGCTACACCTTC
CDR3aa: CASTPSGYGYTF

v_gene: TRBV28
abundance: .
d_gene: TRBD2
j_gene: TRBJ2-1
CDR3nt: TGTGCCAGCAGGGGGGGGACTAGCGGGATCAACTCCTACAATGAGCAGTTCTTC
CDR3aa: CASRGGTSGINSYNEQFF

v_gene: TRBV3-1/TRBV3-2
abundance: once
d_gene: TRBD2
j_gene: TRBJ2-1
CDR3nt: TGTGCCAGCAGCGTAAGGACTAGCGGGAGGAATGAGCAGTTCTTC
CDR3aa: CASSVRTSGRNEQFF

v_gene: TRBV25-1
abundance: .
d_gene: .
j_gene: TRBJ1-1
CDR3nt: TGTGCCAGCAGGGATAGGAGGGACACTGAAGCTTTCTTT
CDR3aa: CASRDRRDTEAFF

v_gene: TRBV5-8
abundance: .
d_gene: .
j_gene: TRBJ2-5
CDR3nt: TGTGCCAGCAGCTCGGGCCAGGGCAACCAAGAGACCCAGTACTTC
CDR3aa: CASSSGQGNQETQYF

v_gene: TRBV11-3
abundance: .
d_gene: .
j_gene: TRBJ2-1
CDR3nt: TGTGCCAGCAGCTTATTCGCCAGGGATCATGAGCAGTTCTTC
CDR3aa: CASSLFARDHEQFF

v_gene: TRBV5-1
abundance: once
d_gene: .
j_gene: TRBJ2-1
CDR3nt: TGCGCCAGCAGCTTGATCCCCACAGGGCTTAACAATGAGCAGTTCTTC
CDR3aa: CASSLIPTGLNNEQFF

v_gene: TRBV7-3
abundance: .
d_gene: .
j_gene: TRBJ2-3
CDR3nt: TGTGCCAGCAGTTCCAAGCCCAGGGCCCAGACTAGCACAGATACGCAGTATTTT
CDR3aa: CASSSKPRAQTSTDTQYF

v_gene: TRBV28
abundance: .
d_gene: .
j_gene: TRBJ2-2
CDR3nt: TGTGCCAGCATCGGGGAGCGAAACACCGGGGAGCTGTTTTTT
CDR3aa: CASIGERNTGELFF

v_gene: TRBV15
abundance: .
d_gene: TRBD2
j_gene: TRBJ2-1
CDR3nt: TGTGCCACCTTGCCACCGACTAGCGGGCCCTACAATGAGCAGTTCTTC
CDR3aa: CATLPPTSGPYNEQFF

v_gene: TRBV28
abundance: .
d_gene: .
j_gene: TRBJ2-3
CDR3nt: TGTGCCAGCAGTACATCATTTGGTACGCAGTATTTT
CDR3aa: CASSTSFGTQYF

v_gene: TRBV19
abundance: .
d_gene: TRBD1
j_gene: TRBJ1-5
CDR3nt: TGTGCCAGTAGGGCAGACAGGGGTCAAAATCAGCCCCAGCATTTT
CDR3aa: CASRADRGQNQPQHF

v_gene: TRBV6-1
abundance: .
d_gene: .
j_gene: TRBJ1-1
CDR3nt: TGTGCCAGCAGTGAAGCCTCCGCTGAAGCTTTCTTT
CDR3aa: CASSEASAEAFF

v_gene: TRBV24-1
abundance: once
d_gene: .
j_gene: TRBJ2-3
CDR3nt: TGTGCCACCAGTGATTATGGGGGGGGGCCAGATACGCAGTATTTT
CDR3aa: CATSDYGGGPDTQYF

v_gene: TRBV7-2
abundance: .
d_gene: .
j_gene: TRBJ1-4
CDR3nt: TGTGCCAGCAGCTTAGGCGGAAGTCTTAGGGAAAAACTGTTTTTT
CDR3aa: CASSLGGSLREKLFF

v_gene: TRBV3-1/TRBV3-2
abundance: once
d_gene: TRBD1
j_gene: TRBJ2-4
CDR3nt: TGTGCCAGCAGAGACAGGGGAGCCAAAAACATTCAGTACTTC
CDR3aa: CASRDRGAKNIQYF

v_gene: TRBV7-9
abundance: .
d_gene: TRBD2
j_gene: TRBJ2-5
CDR3nt: TGTGCCAGCGAATCGTATAGCGGGGCCCGGGAGACCCAGTACTTC
CDR3aa: CASESYSGARETQYF

v_gene: TRBV29-1
abundance: .
d_gene: .
j_gene: TRBJ2-3
CDR3nt: TGCAGCGTTGCCTCAGACACGGATACGCAGTATTTT
CDR3aa: CSVASDTDTQYF

v_gene: TRBV6-5
abundance: .
d_gene: .
j_gene: TRBJ1-1
CDR3nt: TGTGCCAGCAGTCCACGCTTTAGAGGGAACACTGAAGCTTTCTTT
CDR3aa: CASSPRFRGNTEAFF

v_gene: TRBV19
abundance: .
d_gene: .
j_gene: TRBJ1-2
CDR3nt: TGTGCCAGTAGTATTAATCGGGACAATGGCTACACCTTC
CDR3aa: CASSINRDNGYTF

v_gene: TRBV7-9
abundance: few
d_gene: .
j_gene: TRBJ1-1
CDR3nt: TGTGCCAGCAGCCTGACAGCGAACACTGAAGCTTTCTTT
CDR3aa: CASSLTANTEAFF

v_gene: TRBV3-1/TRBV3-2
abundance: .
d_gene: .
j_gene: TRBJ1-5
CDR3nt: TGTGCCAGCAGCCTTGGGACAACCAGGCAGCCCCAGCATTTT
CDR3aa: CASSLGTTRQPQHF

v_gene: TRBV12-3/TRBV12-4
abundance: once
d_gene: TRBD1
j_gene: TRBJ2-7
CDR3nt: TGTGCCAGCAGACAGGGGGCGGCCTACGAGCAGTACTTC
CDR3aa: CASRQGAAYEQYF

v_gene: TRBV12-5
abundance: .
d_gene: .
j_gene: TRBJ2-3
CDR3nt: TGTGCTAGTGGTTTGGTGTTGGGGAGAGATACGCAGTATTTT
CDR3aa: CASGLVLGRDTQYF

v_gene: TRBV5-1
abundance: .
d_gene: .
j_gene: TRBJ1-1
CDR3nt: TGCGCCAGCAGCTCAGGGACTTCCAGTCCCAACACTGAAGCTTTCTTT
CDR3aa: CASSSGTSSPNTEAFF

v_gene: TRBV20-1
abundance: .
d_gene: .
j_gene: TRBJ1-2
CDR3nt: TGCAGTGCTAGTAAACGCCAGGCGACTAACTATGGCTACACCTTC
CDR3aa: CSASKRQATNYGYTF